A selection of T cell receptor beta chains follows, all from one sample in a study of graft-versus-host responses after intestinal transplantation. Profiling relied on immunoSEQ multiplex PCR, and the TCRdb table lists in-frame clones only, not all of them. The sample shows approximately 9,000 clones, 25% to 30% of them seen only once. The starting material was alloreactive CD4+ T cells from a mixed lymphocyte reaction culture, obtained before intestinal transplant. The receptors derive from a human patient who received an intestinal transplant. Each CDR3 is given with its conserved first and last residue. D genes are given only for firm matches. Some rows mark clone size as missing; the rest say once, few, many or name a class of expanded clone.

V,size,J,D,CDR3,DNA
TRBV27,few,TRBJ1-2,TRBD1,CASSWGQEYGYTF,TGTGCCAGCAGTTGGGGACAGGAATATGGCTACACCTTC
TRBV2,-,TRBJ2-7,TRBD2,CASSTGLEIYEQYF,TGTGCCAGCAGTACTGGACTAGAAATCTACGAGCAGTACTTC
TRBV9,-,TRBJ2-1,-,CASSVGRNEQFF,TGTGCCAGCAGCGTAGGTCGCAATGAGCAGTTCTTC
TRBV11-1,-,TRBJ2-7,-,CASSLGGFTYEQYF,TGTGCCAGCAGCCTCGGAGGCTTTACCTACGAGCAGTACTTC
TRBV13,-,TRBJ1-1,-,CASSLNTEAFF,TGTGCCAGCAGCTTGAACACTGAAGCTTTCTTT
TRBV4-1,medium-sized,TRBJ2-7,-,CASSQEGSSYEQYF,TGCGCCAGCAGCCAAGAGGGTAGCTCCTACGAGCAGTACTTC
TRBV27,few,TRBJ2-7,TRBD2,CASSSLGDYTYEQYF,TGTGCCAGCAGTTCCCTGGGGGACTACACCTACGAGCAGTACTTC
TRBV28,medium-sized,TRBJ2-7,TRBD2,CASGTKREPAYEQYF,TGTGCCAGCGGGACCAAGCGGGAGCCCGCCTACGAGCAGTACTTC
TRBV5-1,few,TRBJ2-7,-,CASSLGDTEGWSYEQYF,TGCGCCAGCAGCTTGGGGGACACGGAGGGGTGGAGCTACGAGCAGTACTTC
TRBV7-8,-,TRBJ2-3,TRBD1,CASRGRTGEGTDTQYF,TGTGCCAGCAGGGGGAGGACAGGGGAGGGCACAGATACGCAGTATTTT
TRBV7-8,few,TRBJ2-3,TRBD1,CASSWTGGGTDTQYF,TGTGCCAGCAGCTGGACAGGGGGCGGCACAGATACGCAGTATTTT
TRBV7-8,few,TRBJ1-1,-,CASSWKGGMNTEAFF,TGTGCCAGCAGCTGGAAAGGCGGCATGAACACTGAAGCTTTCTTT
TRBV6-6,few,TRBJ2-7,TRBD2,CASSLGTSGSYNEQYF,TGTGCCAGCAGTTTAGGGACTAGCGGGAGTTATAACGAGCAGTACTTC
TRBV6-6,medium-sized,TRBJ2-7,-,CASSYSLSYEQYF,TGTGCCAGCAGTTACTCCCTTAGCTACGAGCAGTACTTC
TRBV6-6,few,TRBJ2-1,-,CASSYRGHNEQFF,TGTGCCAGCAGTTACCGAGGACACAATGAGCAGTTCTTC
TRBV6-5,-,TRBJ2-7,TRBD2,CASSHRGVYEQYF,TGTGCCAGCAGTCACCGGGGGGTCTACGAGCAGTACTTC
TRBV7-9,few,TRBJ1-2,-,CASSPGPEEIYVGYTF,TGTGCCAGCAGCCCTGGCCCGGAGGAAATCTATGTAGGCTACACCTTC
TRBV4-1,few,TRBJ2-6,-,CASSQDSSGANVLTF,TGCGCCAGCAGCCAGGATAGCTCTGGGGCCAACGTCCTGACTTTC
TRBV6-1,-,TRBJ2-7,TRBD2,CASRVSGSYYEQYF,TGTGCCAGCAGGGTTAGCGGGAGTTACTACGAGCAGTACTTC
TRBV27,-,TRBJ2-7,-,CASSFGLATIYEQYF,TGTGCCAGCAGTTTTGGGCTAGCTACCATCTACGAGCAGTACTTC
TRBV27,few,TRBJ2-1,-,CASSLYVMSYNEQFF,TGTGCCAGCAGTTTATACGTAATGTCCTACAATGAGCAGTTCTTC
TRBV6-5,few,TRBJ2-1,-,CASSVGYNEQFF,TGTGCCAGCAGTGTAGGGTACAATGAGCAGTTCTTC
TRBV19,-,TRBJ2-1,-,CASSYGAQNEQFF,TGTGCCAGTAGTTATGGGGCCCAGAATGAGCAGTTCTTC
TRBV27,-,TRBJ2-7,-,CASSLSGDYEQYF,TGTGCCAGCAGTTTATCTGGGGACTACGAGCAGTACTTC
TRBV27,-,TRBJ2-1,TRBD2,CASSLGTSGYNEQFF,TGTGCCAGCAGTTTAGGGACTAGCGGCTACAATGAGCAGTTCTTC
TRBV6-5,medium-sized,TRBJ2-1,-,CASSHGVDEQFF,TGTGCCAGCAGTCACGGGGTGGATGAGCAGTTCTTC
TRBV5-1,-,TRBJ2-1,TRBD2,CASKLAGGRNEQFF,TGCGCCAGCAAGCTAGCGGGAGGGAGGAATGAGCAGTTCTTC
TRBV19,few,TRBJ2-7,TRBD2,CASSISGLAAYEQYF,TGTGCCAGTAGTATATCGGGACTAGCAGCATACGAGCAGTACTTC
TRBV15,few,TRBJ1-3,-,CATSRDPGASGNTIYF,TGTGCCACCAGCAGAGATCCTGGGGCCTCTGGAAACACCATATATTTT
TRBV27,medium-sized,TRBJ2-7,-,CASSSASGGYEQYF,TGTGCCAGCAGTTCAGCTAGTGGGGGTTACGAGCAGTACTTC
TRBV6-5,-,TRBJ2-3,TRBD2,CASSWGLHTDTQYF,TGTGCCAGCAGTTGGGGACTACACACAGATACGCAGTATTTT
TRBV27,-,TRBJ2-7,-,CASSYSPYEQYF,TGTGCCAGCAGTTACTCCCCCTACGAGCAGTACTTC
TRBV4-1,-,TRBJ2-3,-,CASSGGYPGTQYF,TGCGCCAGCAGTGGCGGATACCCGGGTACGCAGTATTTT
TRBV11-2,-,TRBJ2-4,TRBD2,CASSLDLASGLAKNIQYF,TGTGCCAGCAGCTTAGATTTAGCTAGCGGATTAGCCAAAAACATTCAGTACTTC
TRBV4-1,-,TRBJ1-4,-,CASSQVGEEKLFF,TGCGCCAGCAGCCAAGTCGGGGAGGAAAAACTGTTTTTT
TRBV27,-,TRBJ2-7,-,CASSPRTHYEQYF,TGTGCCAGCAGTCCGCGAACACACTACGAGCAGTACTTC
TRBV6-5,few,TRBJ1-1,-,CASSYSTGNLNTEAFF,TGTGCCAGCAGTTACTCGACAGGCAACCTGAACACTGAAGCTTTCTTT
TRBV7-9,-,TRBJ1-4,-,CASSLTGPYNEKLFF,TGTGCCAGCAGCTTAACAGGGCCCTATAATGAAAAACTGTTTTTT
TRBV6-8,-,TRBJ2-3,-,CASSYVGADTQYF,TGTGCCAGCAGTTATGTAGGCGCAGATACGCAGTATTTT
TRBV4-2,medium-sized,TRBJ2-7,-,CASSQVHREDTSYEQYF,TGTGCCAGCAGCCAAGTACACAGGGAAGATACCTCCTACGAGCAGTACTTC
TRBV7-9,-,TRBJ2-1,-,CASSFVEARAYNEQFF,TGTGCCAGCAGCTTCGTTGAGGCGAGAGCCTACAATGAGCAGTTCTTC
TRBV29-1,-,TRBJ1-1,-,CSAWKGEAFF,TGCAGCGCCTGGAAGGGGGAAGCTTTCTTT
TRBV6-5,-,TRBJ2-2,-,CASSYSLDGELFF,TGTGCCAGCAGTTACTCGCTGGACGGGGAGCTGTTTTTT
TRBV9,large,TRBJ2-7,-,CASSVAYGSYEQYF,TGTGCCAGCAGCGTAGCCTACGGTTCCTACGAGCAGTACTTC
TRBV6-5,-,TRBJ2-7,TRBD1,CASSDGQGTYEQYF,TGTGCCAGCAGTGATGGACAGGGAACCTACGAGCAGTACTTC
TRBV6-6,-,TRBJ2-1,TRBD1,CASRGGQGNNEQFF,TGTGCCAGCAGAGGGGGACAGGGTAACAATGAGCAGTTCTTC
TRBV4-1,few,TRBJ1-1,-,CASSQATGAVEAFF,TGCGCCAGCAGCCAAGCGACAGGAGCTGTAGAAGCTTTCTTT
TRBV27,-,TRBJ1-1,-,CASSLGGAGNTEAFF,TGTGCCAGCAGTTTGGGGGGGGCGGGGAACACTGAAGCTTTCTTT
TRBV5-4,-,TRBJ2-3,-,CASSLGLLRRDTQYF,TGTGCCAGCAGCTTGGGACTTCTAAGGAGGGATACGCAGTATTTT
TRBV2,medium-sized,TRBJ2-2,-,CATTGEDRMKSNTGELFF,TGTGCCACAACTGGTGAAGACAGAATGAAATCGAACACCGGGGAGCTGTTTTTT
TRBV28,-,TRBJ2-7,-,CASSLRAPTYEQYF,TGTGCCAGCAGTTTAAGGGCACCTACCTACGAGCAGTACTTC